Included here is one TCR beta chain sequence, with context. These data originate in a study of cytomegalovirus exposure and HLA in healthy donors. Both 60 Vbeta primers and 13 Jbeta primers went into the PCR. The method was immunoSEQ multiplex PCR; TCRdb's version includes in-frame clones alone and lacks a portion of them. The sample contains about 160,000 clones, 85% of which appear only once. With 5 bases removed from V and 7 bases from J, the gap between germline ends came to 18 bases. CDR1 is SGHTS, CDR2 YDEGEE, per germline. The CDR3 extends over 15 amino acids. The origin of this receptor is a boy between 2 and 15 years old in good health and CMV-seronegative. Sequenced material: PBMCs. The V and J genes are TRBV5-8 and TRBJ1-4; tentatively, D is TRBD1 (5 bases). The CDR3 region has the DNA TGTGCCAGCAGTATTCCAGGGCTTTTACCTGAAAAACTGTTTTTT. Amino acid sequence: CASSIPGLLPEKLFF.